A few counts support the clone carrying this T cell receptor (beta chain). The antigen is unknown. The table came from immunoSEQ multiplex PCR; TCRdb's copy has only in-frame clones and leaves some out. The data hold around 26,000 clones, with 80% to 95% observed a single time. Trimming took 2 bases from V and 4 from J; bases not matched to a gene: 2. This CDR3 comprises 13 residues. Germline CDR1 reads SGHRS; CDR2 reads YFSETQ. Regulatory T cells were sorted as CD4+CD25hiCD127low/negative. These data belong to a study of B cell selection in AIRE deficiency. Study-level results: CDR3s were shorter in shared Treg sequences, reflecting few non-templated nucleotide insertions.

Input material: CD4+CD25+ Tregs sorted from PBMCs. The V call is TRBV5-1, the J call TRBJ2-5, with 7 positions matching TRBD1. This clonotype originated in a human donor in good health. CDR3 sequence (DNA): TGCGCCAGCAGCTTTGAGGGGGCAGAGACCCAGTACTTC. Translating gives CASSFEGAETQYF.